This T cell receptor beta chain was found in a study of cytomegalovirus exposure and HLA in healthy donors. Vbeta (60) and Jbeta (13) primers were used in the PCR. Sequencing was performed with immunoSEQ multiplex PCR; in TCRdb, only in-frame clones are kept and a portion is missing. The sample has 150,000 to 200,000 clones, 80% seen once. Germline CDR1 SEHNR, CDR2 FQNEAQ (reference sequence). V shed 3 bases and J 5 bases; nucleotides not matched to a gene: 10. The CDR3 is 16 amino acids. The chain joins TRBV7-9 to TRBJ1-5; 7 positions agree with TRBD1. The sample taken for sequencing was PBMCs. The clonotype comes from a woman between 40 and 50 years old in good health and CMV-seronegative. CDR3 bases: TGTGCCAGCAGCTTGGAGGGCGGCAGGGGGGATCAGCCCCAGCATTTT. Translated, it gives CASSLEGGRGDQPQHF.